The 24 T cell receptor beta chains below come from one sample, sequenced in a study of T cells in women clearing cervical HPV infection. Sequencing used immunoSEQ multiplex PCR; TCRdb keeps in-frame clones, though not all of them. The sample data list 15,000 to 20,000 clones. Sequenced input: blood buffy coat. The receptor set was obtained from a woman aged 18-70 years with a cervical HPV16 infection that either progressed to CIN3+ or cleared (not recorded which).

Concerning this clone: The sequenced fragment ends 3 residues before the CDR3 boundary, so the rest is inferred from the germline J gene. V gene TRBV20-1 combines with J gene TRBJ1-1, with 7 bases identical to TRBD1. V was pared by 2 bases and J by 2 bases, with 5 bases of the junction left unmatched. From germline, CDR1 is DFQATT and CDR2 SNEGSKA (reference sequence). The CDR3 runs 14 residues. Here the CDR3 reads CSARTDRVNTEAFF. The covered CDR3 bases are TGCAGTGCTAGAACTGACAGGGTAAACACTGAA.

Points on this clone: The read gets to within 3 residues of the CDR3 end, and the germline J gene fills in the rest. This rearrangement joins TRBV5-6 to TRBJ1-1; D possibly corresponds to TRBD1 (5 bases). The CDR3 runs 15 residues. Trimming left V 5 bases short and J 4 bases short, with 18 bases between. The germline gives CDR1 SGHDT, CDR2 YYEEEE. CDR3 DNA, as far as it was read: TGTGCCAGCAGTCCCCTGGGGCGGCCGGGCACTGAA. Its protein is CASSPLGRPGTE. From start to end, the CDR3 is CASSPLGRPGTEAFF.

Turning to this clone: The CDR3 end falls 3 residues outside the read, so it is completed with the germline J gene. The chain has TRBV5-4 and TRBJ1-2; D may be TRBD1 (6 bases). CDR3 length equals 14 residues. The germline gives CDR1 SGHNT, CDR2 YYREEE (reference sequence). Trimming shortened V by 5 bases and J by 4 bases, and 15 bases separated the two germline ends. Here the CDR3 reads CASRSRQAVYGYTF. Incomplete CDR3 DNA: TGTGCCAGCAGATCCCGACAGGCAGTCTATGGC.

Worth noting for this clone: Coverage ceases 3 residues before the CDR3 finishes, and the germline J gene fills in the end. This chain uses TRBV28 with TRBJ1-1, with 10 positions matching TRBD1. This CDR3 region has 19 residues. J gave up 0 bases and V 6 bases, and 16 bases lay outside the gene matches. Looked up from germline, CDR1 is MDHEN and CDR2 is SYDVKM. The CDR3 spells CASSYYLPGQGTMNTEAFF. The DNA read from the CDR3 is TGTGCCAGCAGCTACTATCTACCGGGACAGGGGACAATGAACACTGAA. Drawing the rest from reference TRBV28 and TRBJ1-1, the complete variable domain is DVKVTQSSRYLVKRTGEKVFLECVQDMDHENMFWYRQDPGLGLRLIYFSYDVKMKEKGDIPEGYSVSREKKERFSLILESASTNQTSMYLCASSYYLPGQGTMNTEAFFGQGTRLTVV.

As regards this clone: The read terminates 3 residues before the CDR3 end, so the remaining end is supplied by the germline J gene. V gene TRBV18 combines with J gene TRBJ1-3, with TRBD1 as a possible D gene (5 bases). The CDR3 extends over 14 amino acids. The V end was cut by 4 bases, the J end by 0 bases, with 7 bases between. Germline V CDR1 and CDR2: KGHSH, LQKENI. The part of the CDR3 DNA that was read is TGTGCCAGCTCACGCGACAGCTCTGGAAACACC. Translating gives CASSRDSSGNT. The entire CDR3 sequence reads CASSRDSSGNTIYF.

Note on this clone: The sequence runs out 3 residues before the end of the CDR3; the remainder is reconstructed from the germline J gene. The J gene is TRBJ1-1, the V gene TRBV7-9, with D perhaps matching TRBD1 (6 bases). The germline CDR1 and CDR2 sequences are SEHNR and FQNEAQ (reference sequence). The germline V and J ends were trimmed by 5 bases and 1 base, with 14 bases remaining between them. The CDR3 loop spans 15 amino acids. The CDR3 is CASSLAGAENTEAFF. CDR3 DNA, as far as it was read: TGTGCCAGCAGCCTCGCAGGGGCCGAGAACACTGAA.

This CDR3 reads CASSHQGGSSGEKLFF. CDR3 bases read: TGCGCCAGCAGCCACCAGGGAGGTAGCTCGGGAGAAAAA. V gene TRBV5-1 combines with J gene TRBJ1-4, with D maybe TRBD1 (5 bases). The CDR3 goes on 3 residues after the read ends, and that part is filled in from the germline J gene. Between the trimmed V and J ends, which lost 4 bases and 8 bases, there was a span of 21 bases. The CDR3 totals 16 residues. Germline CDR1 reads SGHRS; CDR2 reads YFSETQ.

CDR3 protein: CASMEQHYGYTF. The sequenced CDR3 bases are TGTGCCAGCATGGAACAGCACTATGGC. V usage is TRBV28 and J usage is TRBJ1-2, with unresolved D. Read coverage stops 3 residues before the CDR3 terminus; the germline J gene supplies the remainder. V was pared by 7 bases and J by 3 bases, with 9 bases between. CDR1 and CDR2 (germline): MDHEN, SYDVKM. This CDR3 spans 12 amino acids.

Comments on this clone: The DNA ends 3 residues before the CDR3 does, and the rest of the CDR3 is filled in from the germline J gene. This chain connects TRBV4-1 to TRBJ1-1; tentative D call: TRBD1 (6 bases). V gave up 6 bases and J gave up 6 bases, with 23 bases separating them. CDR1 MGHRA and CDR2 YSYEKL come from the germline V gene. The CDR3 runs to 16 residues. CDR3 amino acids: CASRPNQPGVSAEAFF. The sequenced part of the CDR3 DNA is TGCGCCAGCAGGCCCAATCAACCAGGGGTATCCGCTGAA.

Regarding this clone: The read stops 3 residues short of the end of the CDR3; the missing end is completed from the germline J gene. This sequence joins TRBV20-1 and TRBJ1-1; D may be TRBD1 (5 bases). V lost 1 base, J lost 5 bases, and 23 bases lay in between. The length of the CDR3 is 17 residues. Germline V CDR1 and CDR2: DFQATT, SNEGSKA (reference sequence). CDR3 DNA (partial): TGCAGTGCTAGAGCGGAGGGGAGAGAGCTCTTTTATACTGAA. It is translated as CSARAEGRELFYTE. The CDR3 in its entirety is CSARAEGRELFYTEAFF.

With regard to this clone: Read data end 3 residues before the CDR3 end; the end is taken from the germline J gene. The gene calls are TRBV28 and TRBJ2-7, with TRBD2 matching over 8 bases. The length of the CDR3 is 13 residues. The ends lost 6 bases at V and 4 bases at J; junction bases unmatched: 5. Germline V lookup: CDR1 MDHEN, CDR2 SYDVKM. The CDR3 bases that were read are TGTGCCAGCAGGGCTAGCGGGCTTTACGAG. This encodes CASRASGLYE. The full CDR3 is CASRASGLYEQYF. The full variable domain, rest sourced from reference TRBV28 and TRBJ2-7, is DVKVTQSSRYLVKRTGEKVFLECVQDMDHENMFWYRQDPGLGLRLIYFSYDVKMKEKGDIPEGYSVSREKKERFSLILESASTNQTSMYLCASRASGLYEQYFGPGTRLTVT.

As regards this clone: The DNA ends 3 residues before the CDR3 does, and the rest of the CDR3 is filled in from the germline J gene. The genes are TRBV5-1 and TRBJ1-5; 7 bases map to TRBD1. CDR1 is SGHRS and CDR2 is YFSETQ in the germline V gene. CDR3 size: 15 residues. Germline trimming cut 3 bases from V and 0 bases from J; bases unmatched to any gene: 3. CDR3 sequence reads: CASSSTGNSNQPQHF. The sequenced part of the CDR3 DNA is TGCGCCAGCAGCTCGACAGGGAATAGCAATCAGCCC.

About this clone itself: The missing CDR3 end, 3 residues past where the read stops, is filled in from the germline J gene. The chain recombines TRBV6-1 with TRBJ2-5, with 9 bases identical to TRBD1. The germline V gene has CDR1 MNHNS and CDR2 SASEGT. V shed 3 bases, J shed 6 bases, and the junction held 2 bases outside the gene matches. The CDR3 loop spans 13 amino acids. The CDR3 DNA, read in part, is TGTGCCAGCAGTGACGGACAGGGGAAGACC. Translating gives CASSDGQGKT. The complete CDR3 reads CASSDGQGKTQYF.

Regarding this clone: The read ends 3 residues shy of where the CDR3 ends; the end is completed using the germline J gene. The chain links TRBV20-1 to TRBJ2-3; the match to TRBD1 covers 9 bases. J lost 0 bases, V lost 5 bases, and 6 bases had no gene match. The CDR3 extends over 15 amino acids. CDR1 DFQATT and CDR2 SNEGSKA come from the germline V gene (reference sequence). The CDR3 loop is CSASLGTGSTDTQYF. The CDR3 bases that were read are TGCAGTGCTTCGCTGGGGACAGGGAGCACAGATACG.

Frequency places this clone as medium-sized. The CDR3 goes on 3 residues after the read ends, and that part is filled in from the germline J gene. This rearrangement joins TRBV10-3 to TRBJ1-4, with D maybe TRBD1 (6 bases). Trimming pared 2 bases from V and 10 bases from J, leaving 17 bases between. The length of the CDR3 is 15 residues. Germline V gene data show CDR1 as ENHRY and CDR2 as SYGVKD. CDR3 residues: CAISERTGRLAKLFF. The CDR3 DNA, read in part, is TGTGCCATCAGTGAGCGAACAGGGAGGTTGGCAAAA.

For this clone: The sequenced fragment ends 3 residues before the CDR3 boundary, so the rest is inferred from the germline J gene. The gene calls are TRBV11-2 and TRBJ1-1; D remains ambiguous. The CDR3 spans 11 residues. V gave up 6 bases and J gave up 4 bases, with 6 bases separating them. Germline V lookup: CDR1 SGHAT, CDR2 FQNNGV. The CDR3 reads CASRRGTEAFF. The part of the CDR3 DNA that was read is TGTGCCAGCAGACGAGGCACTGAA.

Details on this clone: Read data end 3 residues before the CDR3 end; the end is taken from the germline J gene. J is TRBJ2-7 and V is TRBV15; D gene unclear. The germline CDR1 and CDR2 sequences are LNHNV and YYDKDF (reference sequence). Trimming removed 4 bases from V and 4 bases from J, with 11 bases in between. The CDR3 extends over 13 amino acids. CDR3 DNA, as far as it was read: TGTGCCACCAGCATACGAAGAGCGTACGAG. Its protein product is CATSIRRAYE. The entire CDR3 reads CATSIRRAYEQYF.

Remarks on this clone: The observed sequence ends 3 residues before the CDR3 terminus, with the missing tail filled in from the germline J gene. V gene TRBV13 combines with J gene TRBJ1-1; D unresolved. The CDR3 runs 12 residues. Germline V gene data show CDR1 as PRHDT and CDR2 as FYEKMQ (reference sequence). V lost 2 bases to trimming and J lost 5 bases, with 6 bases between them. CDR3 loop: CASSLLRTEAFF. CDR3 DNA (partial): TGTGCCAGCAGCTTACTTCGGACTGAA.

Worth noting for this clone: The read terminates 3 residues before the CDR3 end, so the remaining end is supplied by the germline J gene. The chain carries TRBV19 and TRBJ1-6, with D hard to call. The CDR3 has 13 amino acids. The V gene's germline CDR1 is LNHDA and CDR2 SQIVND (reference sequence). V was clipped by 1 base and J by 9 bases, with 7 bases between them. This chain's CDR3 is CASSIGSGSPLHF. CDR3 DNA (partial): TGTGCCAGTAGTATAGGGTCCGGTTCACCC.

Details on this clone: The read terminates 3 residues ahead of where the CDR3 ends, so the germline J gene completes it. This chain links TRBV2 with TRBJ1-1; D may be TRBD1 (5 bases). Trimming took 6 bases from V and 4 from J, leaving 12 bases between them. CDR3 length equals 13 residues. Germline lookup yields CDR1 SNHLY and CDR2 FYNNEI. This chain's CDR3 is CASRGLWGTEAFF. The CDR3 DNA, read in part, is TGTGCCAGCAGGGGACTGTGGGGCACTGAA.

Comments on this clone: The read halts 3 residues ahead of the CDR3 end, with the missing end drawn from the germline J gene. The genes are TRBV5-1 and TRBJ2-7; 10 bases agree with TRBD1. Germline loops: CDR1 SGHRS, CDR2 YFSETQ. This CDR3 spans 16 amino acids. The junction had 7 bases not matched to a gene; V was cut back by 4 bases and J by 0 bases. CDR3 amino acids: CASSPGTGVRSYEQYF. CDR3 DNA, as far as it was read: TGCGCCAGCAGCCCGGGGACAGGGGTCCGCTCCTACGAG.

The CDR3 is CSARAQGRNTGELFF. Partial CDR3 DNA: TGCAGTGCTAGAGCCCAGGGCAGAAACACCGGGGAG. The genes are TRBV20-1 and TRBJ2-2, with a possible D match to TRBD1 (5 bases). The read halts 3 residues ahead of the CDR3 end, with the missing end drawn from the germline J gene. Germline V lookup: CDR1 DFQATT, CDR2 SNEGSKA (reference sequence). This CDR3 has 15 residues. V shed 1 base and J shed 2 bases, with 11 bases lying between them.

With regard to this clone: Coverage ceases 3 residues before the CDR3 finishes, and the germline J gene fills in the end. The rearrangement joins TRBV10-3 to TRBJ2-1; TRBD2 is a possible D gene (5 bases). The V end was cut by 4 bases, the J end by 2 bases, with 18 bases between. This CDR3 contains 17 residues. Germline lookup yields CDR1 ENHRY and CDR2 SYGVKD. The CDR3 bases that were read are TGTGCCATCAGTGCCACAATGGCGGGTGGGACCTACAATGAG. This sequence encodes CAISATMAGGTYNE. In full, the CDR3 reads CAISATMAGGTYNEQFF.

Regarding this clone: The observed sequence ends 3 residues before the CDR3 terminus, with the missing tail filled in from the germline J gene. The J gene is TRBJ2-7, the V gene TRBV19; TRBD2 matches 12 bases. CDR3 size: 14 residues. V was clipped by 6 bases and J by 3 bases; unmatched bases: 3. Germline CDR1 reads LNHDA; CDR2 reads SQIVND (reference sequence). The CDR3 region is CASSRTSGDYEQYF. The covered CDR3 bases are TGTGCCAGTAGCCGGACTAGCGGGGACTACGAG.